The clone carrying this T cell receptor (beta chain) has ten or more counts. Its antigen is not known. This specimen includes other DNA sequences encoding the same CDR3. Documented time point: cycle 4 day 1 (C4D1), after six to seven weeks of nivolumab. Brentuximab vedotin exposure varied among the patients, all of whom had relapsed after autologous stem cell transplantation. The assay was immunoSEQ multiplex PCR, and TCRdb's table has in-frame clones only and misses some. The data show about 44,000 clones, 66% seen once. These data come from a study of PD-1 blockade in classical Hodgkin lymphoma. Study conclusions and caveats: It was reported that newly diagnosed patients had less baseline TCR diversity than healthy donors.

With 1 base removed from V and 4 bases from J, the gap between germline ends came to 8 bases. This CDR3 contains 13 residues. Germline CDR1 is GTSNPN and CDR2 is SVGIG (reference sequence). The origin of this receptor is a human donor with classical Hodgkin lymphoma. The chain joins TRBV30 to TRBJ1-3, with D hard to call. The sequenced sample was peripheral blood mononuclear cells (PBMCs), obtained before the fourth cycle of nivolumab. DNA of the CDR3: TGTGCCTGGAGTGCGGGTACGGGAAACACCATATATTTT. Protein sequence: CAWSAGTGNTIYF.